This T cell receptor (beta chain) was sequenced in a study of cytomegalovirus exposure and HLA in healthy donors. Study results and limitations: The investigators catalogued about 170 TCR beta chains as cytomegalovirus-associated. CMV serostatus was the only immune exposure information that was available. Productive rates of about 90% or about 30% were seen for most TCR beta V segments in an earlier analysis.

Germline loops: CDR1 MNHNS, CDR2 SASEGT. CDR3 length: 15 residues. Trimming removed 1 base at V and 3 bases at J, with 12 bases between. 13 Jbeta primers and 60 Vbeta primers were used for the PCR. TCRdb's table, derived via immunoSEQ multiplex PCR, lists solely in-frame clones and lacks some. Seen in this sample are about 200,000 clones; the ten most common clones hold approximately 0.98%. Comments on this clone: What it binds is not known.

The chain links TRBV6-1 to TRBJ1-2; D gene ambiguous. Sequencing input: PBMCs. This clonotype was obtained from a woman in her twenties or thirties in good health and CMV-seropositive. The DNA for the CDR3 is TGTGCCAGCAGTGAAGGGGCGCGAATTGACTATGGCTACACCTTC. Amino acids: CASSEGARIDYGYTF.